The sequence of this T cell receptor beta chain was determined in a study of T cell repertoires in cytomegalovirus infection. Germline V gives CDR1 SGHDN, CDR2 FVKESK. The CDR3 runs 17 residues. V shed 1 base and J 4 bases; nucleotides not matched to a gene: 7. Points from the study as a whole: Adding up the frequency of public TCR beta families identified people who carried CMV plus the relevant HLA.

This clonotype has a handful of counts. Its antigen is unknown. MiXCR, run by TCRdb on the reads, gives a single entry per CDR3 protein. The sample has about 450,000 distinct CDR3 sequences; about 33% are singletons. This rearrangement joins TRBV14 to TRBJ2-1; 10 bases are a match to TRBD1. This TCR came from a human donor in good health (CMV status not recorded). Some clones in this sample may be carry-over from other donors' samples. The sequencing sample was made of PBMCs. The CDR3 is CASSQVGQGKVYNEQFF. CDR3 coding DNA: TGTGCCAGCAGCCAAGTGGGACAGGGGAAGGTTTACAATGAGCAGTTCTTC.